The 29 T cell receptor beta chains reported below all come from one sample, sequenced in a study of glioma-infiltrating T cells (dated by TCRdb to the mid-2010s). Sequencing relied on an Illumina MiSeq. The iRepertoire nested amplicon-rescue multiplex PCR (arm-PCR) platform was used to amplify TCR alpha and beta CDR3 regions from RNA. In-frame beta chains were kept once TCRdb had trimmed the public reads at Q25 with fastp and called clones with MiXCR. Rows are combined by CDR3 protein, so each entry shows the most common genes and DNA. Recorded for this sample are under 200,000 distinct CDR3 sequences; roughly 45% of them occurred a single time. Around 5% of the sample belongs to the ten largest clones. The sample was glioma tissue, nonneoplastic brain tissue, or PBMCs (not recorded which). The receptors shown here come from a human donor with low-grade glioma or glioblastoma, undergoing nonglioma brain surgery, or in good health (not recorded which).

This clonotype has ten or more counts. The CDR3, as DNA: TGTGCCACCAGCAGAGATAAGGTCACTGAAGCTTTCTTT. It yields the protein CATSRDKVTEAFF. The V gene is TRBV15, the J gene TRBJ1-1; D is undetermined. The CDR3 runs 13 residues. In germline, CDR1 is LNHNV, CDR2 YYDKDF (reference sequence). The V and J ends lost 0 bases and 4 bases respectively, with 6 bases between them.

This clonotype was seen ten or more times. This chain uses TRBV27 with TRBJ2-1; D is unclear. V gave up 3 bases and J gave up 8 bases, with 11 bases separating them. The germline gives CDR1 MNHEY, CDR2 SMNVEV (reference sequence). The CDR3 contains 13 residues. The CDR3: CASSFRRIDEQFF. The CDR3 DNA reads TGTGCCAGCAGTTTTCGACGAATCGATGAGCAGTTCTTC.

The chain employs TRBV29-1 and TRBJ2-7; 7 nucleotides agree with TRBD1. Germline values: CDR1 SQVTM, CDR2 ANQGSEA. The J segment lost 2 bases and the V segment lost 4 bases, leaving 5 bases of the junction unmatched. CDR3 length equals 13 residues. This CDR3 reads CSVAHGTAYEQYF. CDR3 nucleotides: TGCAGCGTTGCTCACGGGACAGCCTACGAGCAGTACTTC.

Notes on this clonotype: At one boundary the junction diverges from the germline segment, which might be a read error. V is TRBV28 and J is TRBJ1-5; D is ambiguous. Germline CDR1 and CDR2: MDHEN and SYDVKM. This CDR3 contains 14 residues. The CDR3 here is CASSLDGVNQHQHF. CDR3 sequence (DNA): TGTGCCAGCAGTTTGGACGGAGTCAATCAGCACCAGCATTTT.

In this sample, this clonotype turned up once. One base away lies a much larger clone, so this may be a sequencing read error. This chain links TRBV6-1 with TRBJ2-7, with TRBD1 matching 8 bases. The CDR3 loop spans 17 amino acids. The germline V gene encodes CDR1 MNHNS and CDR2 SASEGT. V lost 7 bases and J lost 0; bases outside the gene matches: 14. CDR3 in amino acids: CASKPLTQGASSYEQYF. In nucleotides, the CDR3 is TGTGCCAGCAAACCTCTCACCCAGGGGGCGAGCTCCTACGAGCAGTACTTC.

With regard to this clonotype: This may stem from a read error, because a much larger clone lies one nucleotide away. V is TRBV6-1 and J is TRBJ2-1, with TRBD2 matching over 8 bases. Germline CDR1 is MNHNS and CDR2 is SASEGT. J gave up 7 bases and V 5 bases, and 10 bases lay outside the gene matches. The CDR3 is 15 amino acids. CDR3 DNA sequence: TGTGCCAGCAGTCCCGGGACTAGTAGGTTGAATGAGCAGTTCTTC. Residues: CASSPGTSRLNEQFF.

The chain carries TRBV29-1 and TRBJ1-6; TRBD1 might be the D (6 bases). Trimming pared 4 bases from V and 14 bases from J, leaving 18 bases between. This CDR3 contains 13 residues. Germline V lookup: CDR1 SQVTM, CDR2 ANQGSEA. The CDR3 DNA reads as TGCAGCGTTGCACAGGGCGTAGGGTCAACCCTCCACTTT. Its translation is CSVAQGVGSTLHF.

This clonotype has a single count. This could be a read error, since a much larger clone is one nucleotide away. The rearrangement joins TRBV20-1 to TRBJ2-5; D is uncertain. This CDR3 is 13 amino acids long. Germline CDR1 DFQATT, CDR2 SNEGSKA (reference sequence). The DNA for the CDR3 is TGCAGTGCTAATGGACGAGACGAAGAGACCGAGTACTTC. Its protein is CSANGRDEETEYF.

This chain links TRBV3-1 with TRBJ1-1, with D unresolved. Trimming took 0 bases from V and 3 from J, leaving 11 bases between them. Per germline, CDR1 LGHDT and CDR2 YNNKEL (reference sequence). CDR3 size: 15 residues. CDR3 coding DNA: TGTGCCAGCAGCCAAGATAGTGGGGAGGACACTGAAGCTTTCTTT. Encoded protein: CASSQDSGEDTEAFF.

Turning to this clonotype: A much larger clone is a single base away; this may be a read error. This chain joins TRBV6-1 and TRBJ2-3; D might be TRBD1 (5 bases). The CDR3 length is 22 residues. Germline-derived CDR1 and CDR2 are MNHNS and SASEGT. CDR3 protein: CASSYKIVSDKRYSYSKDTQYF. Here the CDR3 DNA reads TGTGCCAGCAGTTATAAAATAGTTTCGGACAAACGGTACTCCTACAGCAAAGATACGCAGTATTTT.

In the case of this clonotype: This may arise from a read error, as a much more abundant clone is one base away. The rearrangement joins TRBV20-1 to TRBJ2-5; D is possibly TRBD2 (6 bases). The CDR3 contains 14 residues. The germline V gene has CDR1 DFQATT and CDR2 SNEGSKA (reference sequence). V was clipped by 4 bases and J by 5 bases, with 17 bases between them. The CDR3 DNA sequence: TGCAGTGCTACAAAAAGGGACTCCTACGAGACCCAGTACTTC. Amino acids: CSATKRDSYETQYF.

The V and J genes are TRBV29-1 and TRBJ2-1; 7 nucleotides match TRBD1. The CDR3 runs 13 residues. The germline gives CDR1 SQVTM, CDR2 ANQGSEA. Losses at the gene ends were 6 bases for V and 0 bases for J; bases not matched to a gene: 2. The CDR3 coding sequence is TGCAGCGTGGACAGGAGCTCCTACAATGAGCAGTTCTTC. Amino acid sequence: CSVDRSSYNEQFF.

This clonotype occurred once. A read error may account for a junction end that differs from germline. This chain joins TRBV20-1 and TRBJ2-7; D gene unclear. Looked up from germline, CDR1 is DFQATT and CDR2 is SNEGSKA (reference sequence). The CDR3 spans 14 residues. In DNA, the CDR3 is TGCAGTGCGTGGAGAAATGGGCCTACCTACGAGCGGTACTTC. Translating gives CSAWRNGPTYERYF.

This clonotype has at least ten counts. The CDR3 spells CASSEGDRVRGAHSNQPQHF. CDR3 nucleotide sequence: TGTGCCAGCAGTGAAGGGGACAGGGTCAGGGGGGCGCATAGCAATCAGCCCCAGCATTTT. V and J are TRBV6-1 and TRBJ1-5, with TRBD1 matching over 9 bases. V shed 1 base and J 0 bases; nucleotides not matched to a gene: 13. The CDR3 has 20 amino acids. CDR1 is MNHNS and CDR2 is SASEGT in the germline V gene.

This clonotype was found many times. The rearrangement uses TRBV28 and TRBJ1-1; D not certain. There are 12 residues in the CDR3. V was pared by 5 bases and J by 10 bases, with 14 bases between. Germline V gene sequence: CDR1 MDHEN, CDR2 SYDVKM. CDR3 sequence: CASSPSGMRAFF. Here the CDR3 DNA reads TGTGCCAGCAGTCCGTCGGGGATGAGAGCTTTCTTT. The full variable domain, in which reference TRBV28 and TRBJ1-1 provide the parts outside the CDR3, is DVKVTQSSRYLVKRTGEKVFLECVQDMDHENMFWYRQDPGLGLRLIYFSYDVKMKEKGDIPEGYSVSREKKERFSLILESASTNQTSMYLCASSPSGMRAFFGQGTRLTVV.

This clonotype occurred many times. The gene calls are TRBV6-6 and TRBJ2-3; a possible D gene is TRBD2 (6 bases). Trimming took 2 bases from V and 2 from J, leaving 8 bases between them. The CDR3 has 14 amino acids. The germline CDR1 and CDR2 sequences are MNHNY and SVGAGI (reference sequence). The CDR3 DNA reads TGTGCCAGCAGTTACGGGACTCTCACAGATACGCAGTATTTT. This encodes CASSYGTLTDTQYF.

A few counts support this clonotype. A read error may explain this, as a much larger clone is one base away. The rearrangement joins TRBV3-1 to TRBJ2-5; 9 nucleotides align to TRBD2. V gave up 8 bases and J gave up 10 bases; unmatched junction bases: 8. CDR3 length: 12 residues. Looked up from germline, CDR1 is LGHDT and CDR2 is YNNKEL (reference sequence). The CDR3 protein is CASCSSGMSQYF. CDR3 DNA sequence: TGTGCCAGCTGCTCTAGCGGGATGAGCCAGTACTTC.

The chain carries TRBV20-1 and TRBJ2-3; D is perhaps TRBD1 or TRBD2 (6 bases each). The germline gives CDR1 DFQATT, CDR2 SNEGSKA (reference sequence). Trimming cost V 0 bases and J 0 bases, with 19 bases left between them. There are 18 residues in the CDR3. This CDR3 is CSARDETRGGTSTDTQYF. CDR3 bases: TGCAGTGCTAGAGATGAGACTAGAGGGGGGACTAGCACAGATACGCAGTATTTT.

This clonotype was counted between two and nine times. Since a much larger clone is just one base distant, this may be a read error. The CDR3 here is CASSVGGWHHEQYF. For the CDR3, the DNA is TGTGCCAGCAGTGTCGGGGGATGGCACCACGAGCAGTACTTC. The gene calls are TRBV6-1 and TRBJ2-7; the D gene is possibly TRBD2 (6 bases). The CDR3 sequence is 14 residues long. The germline CDR1 and CDR2 sequences are MNHNS and SASEGT. The V end was cut by 4 bases, the J end by 5 bases, with 15 bases between.

There are many counts of this clonotype. The CDR3, as DNA: TGTGCCAGCAGCTTAATACCGTCTGGGGCCAACGTCCTGACTTTC. Encoded protein: CASSLIPSGANVLTF. The chain combines TRBV7-2 with TRBJ2-6; D remains unclear. Trimming removed 2 bases from V and 1 base from J, with 6 bases in between. The CDR3 consists of 15 residues. Germline CDR1 is SGHTA and CDR2 is FQGNSA.

This clonotype was detected ten times or more. The CDR3 loop is CATRASAGGYQETQYF. The CDR3 DNA is TGTGCCACCAGGGCCTCAGCGGGAGGGTACCAAGAGACCCAGTACTTC. The rearrangement joins TRBV15 to TRBJ2-5; TRBD2 agrees at 10 bases. V lost 6 bases to trimming and J lost 0 bases; unmatched junction nucleotides: 7. Germline CDR1 and CDR2: LNHNV and YYDKDF (reference sequence). The CDR3 is 16 amino acids.

This clonotype was counted ten times or more. This rearrangement joins TRBV2 to TRBJ2-2; unclear D gene. The V end was cut by 1 base, the J end by 8 bases, with 8 bases between. From germline, CDR1 is SNHLY and CDR2 FYNNEI. CDR3 length: 13 amino acids. CDR3 protein: CASSEVTEGELFF. In DNA form, the CDR3 reads TGTGCCAGCAGTGAAGTTACAGAAGGGGAGCTGTTTTTT.

The sample holds many counts of this clonotype. The chain employs TRBV28 and TRBJ2-5, with D perhaps matching TRBD1 or TRBD2 (6 bases each). V shed 3 bases and J shed 1 base, with 15 bases lying between them. The CDR3 is 16 residues long. Germline-derived CDR1 and CDR2 are MDHEN and SYDVKM. The DNA of the CDR3 is TGTGCCAGCAGTTTGTCCGTCGGGGGCGTCCAAGAGACCCAGTACTTC. It yields the protein CASSLSVGGVQETQYF. Variable domain in full (rest from reference TRBV28 and TRBJ2-5): DVKVTQSSRYLVKRTGEKVFLECVQDMDHENMFWYRQDPGLGLRLIYFSYDVKMKEKGDIPEGYSVSREKKERFSLILESASTNQTSMYLCASSLSVGGVQETQYFGPGTRLLVL.

Turning to this clonotype: A much larger clone is a single base away; this may be a read error. The rearrangement uses TRBV5-4 and TRBJ1-1; no clear D. Germline V gives CDR1 SGHNT, CDR2 YYREEE (reference sequence). V lost 5 bases to trimming and J lost 0 bases, with 14 bases between them. The CDR3 spans 15 residues. CDR3 nucleotides: TGTGCCAGCAGGTTATGGCAGACCATGAACACTGAAGCTTTCTTT. Its translation: CASRLWQTMNTEAFF.

CDR3 DNA: TGTGCCAGCAGCTTTCCGGGAGCTAGCTCCTACGAGCAGTACTTC. Its protein is CASSFPGASSYEQYF. The V and J genes are TRBV11-1 and TRBJ2-7; maybe TRBD2 (6 bases). Germline CDR1 and CDR2: SGHAT and FQDESV (reference sequence). The CDR3 contains 15 residues. Between the trimmed V and J ends, which lost 3 bases and 0 bases, there was a span of 12 bases.

This clonotype turned up a few times. The chain is built from TRBV24-1 and TRBJ2-1; TRBD1 matches at 7 bases. The CDR3 totals 15 residues. Germline V gene sequence: CDR1 KGHDR, CDR2 SFDVKD. The V gene end was trimmed by 4 bases and the J gene end by 0 bases; junction bases not matched to a gene: 2. The DNA for the CDR3 is TGTGCCACCAGTGAGACAGGGAGCTCCTACAATGAGCAGTTCTTC. Its protein is CATSETGSSYNEQFF.

The chain is built from TRBV4-1 and TRBJ2-3; TRBD1 is a possible D gene (5 bases). CDR3 size: 13 residues. Trimming left V 7 bases short and J 7 bases short, with 15 bases between. Germline values: CDR1 MGHRA, CDR2 YSYEKL. The chain's CDR3 is CASILLHRYTQYF. CDR3 coding DNA: TGCGCCAGCATCCTATTACACAGGTATACGCAGTATTTT.

This clonotype was observed at least ten times. The genes are TRBV19 and TRBJ1-2; the D is unclear. The CDR3 sequence is 13 residues long. Trimming took off 3 bases at V and 3 bases at J, with 8 bases between the two ends. Looked up from germline, CDR1 is LNHDA and CDR2 is SQIVND (reference sequence). The CDR3 region has the DNA TGTGCCAGTAGTATCGACACGGACTATGGCTACACCTTC. Protein: CASSIDTDYGYTF.

At least ten counts were recorded for this clonotype. V and J are TRBV11-3 and TRBJ2-3; D is undetermined. The ends were cut back, 1 base at V and 2 bases at J, with 7 bases in the middle. Germline lookup yields CDR1 SGHNT and CDR2 YENEEA. CDR3 size: 14 residues. CDR3: CASSLGGYTDTQYF. In DNA, the CDR3 is TGTGCCAGCAGCTTAGGTGGCTACACAGATACGCAGTATTTT.